The source of this T cell receptor beta chain is a study of blood T cell repertoires in COVID-19. Study-level background: Collection of acute and convalescent COVID-19 samples took place in the United States, Italy and Spain.

Sequencing used immunoSEQ multiplex PCR; TCRdb keeps in-frame clones, though not all of them. Counted here are about 130,000 clones, roughly four fifths occurring once; the ten biggest clones make up about 18%. The CDR3 spans 17 residues. CDR1 is MDHEN, CDR2 SYDVKM, per germline. V shed 2 bases and J 5 bases; nucleotides not matched to a gene: 9. Seattle enrolled patients during active infection and tracked them longitudinally. The clonotype was recovered from a man aged 25 to 40 with COVID-19, enrolled during active disease. Sample: peripheral blood. The chain combines TRBV28 with TRBJ1-5; 10 bases agree with TRBD1. CDR3 protein: CASSLKRQGASDQPQHF. In DNA, the CDR3 is TGTGCCAGCAGTTTAAAACGACAGGGGGCGAGCGATCAGCCCCAGCATTTT. Drawing the rest from reference TRBV28 and TRBJ1-5, the complete variable domain is DVKVTQSSRYLVKRTGEKVFLECVQDMDHENMFWYRQDPGLGLRLIYFSYDVKMKEKGDIPEGYSVSREKKERFSLILESASTNQTSMYLCASSLKRQGASDQPQHFGDGTRLSIL.